This T cell receptor beta chain emerged from a study of regulatory T cells in long-lasting Graves disease. Study-level results: Clonotypes that were public and shared totalled fewer than 3,500 in persistent patients versus approximately 970 in new patients.

This sample's time point: persistent/refractory GD, antithyroid drugs over 5 years with positive TRAb. Researchers made the TCR library from RNA that was extracted from PBMCs. About this clonotype itself: The antigen remains undetermined.

Germline CDR1 reads MNHEY; CDR2 reads SVGEGT. The V end lost 5 bases, the J end lost 0 bases, and 5 bases lay between the germline ends. This CDR3 comprises 13 residues. For TCR beta, libraries came from iRepertoire HTBI primers and Arm-PCR of CDR3 regions. One entry per CDR3 protein, called by TCRdb with MiXCR from the multiplex PCR reads. The repertoire has roughly 450,000 distinct CDR3 sequences, 23% of them found once; the top ten carry roughly 26%. V and J are TRBV6-2 or TRBV6-3 and TRBJ1-3, with no clear D. Sequences were derived from peripheral blood mononuclear cells (PBMCs), sampled when the disease was refractory, from a patient treated with antithyroid drugs. This clonotype originated in a female donor with Graves disease. The CDR3 coding sequence is TGTGCCAGCAGTGCGGACTCTGGAAACACCATATATTTT. Translating it yields CASSADSGNTIYF.